This T cell receptor (beta chain) derives from a study of T-cell reconstitution after alpha-beta-depleted transplantation in children. Unique molecular identifiers were built into the TCRbeta library. TCRdb reprocessed the PCR reads via MiXCR and lists one record per CDR3 protein. Here the sample spans 150,000 to 200,000 distinct CDR3 sequences, less than 8% being singletons. The CDR3 length is 13 residues. The germline V and J ends were trimmed by 4 bases and 0 bases, with 10 bases remaining between them. CDR1 SQVTM and CDR2 ANQGSEA come from the germline V gene. This clonotype has at least ten counts.

The chain combines TRBV29-1 with TRBJ2-7; tentative D call: TRBD1 (5 bases). The sequence derives from a human donor who donated a stem cell graft to a child with Wiskott-Aldrich syndrome. The sample here was PBMCs from the stem cell graft donor, taken from the stem cell graft. CDR3 region: CSVVNRNSYEQYF. For the CDR3, the DNA is TGCAGCGTTGTTAACAGGAACTCCTACGAGCAGTACTTC.